A single T cell receptor (beta chain) is shown here with its context. What antigen it recognizes has not been identified. Base qualities are missing; no much larger clone stands one base away. The TCR beta CDR3 regions were amplified from the RNA transcripts. The first round of RT-PCR for the TCR CDR3 was performed with the HTBI primer set and the Qiagen OneStep RT-PCR kit. A second multiplex PCR round built the libraries, followed by size selection and purification. Paired-end sequencing of the libraries was performed with 100 bp reads on an Illumina HiSeq2000. Concerning the study's data processing: SOAPnuke was used to process the raw data, with reads discarded if the reads contained adapters or uncalled bases, had a mean Phred below 15, or lacked an exact constant-primer or identifier match. COPE v1.2.5 was used to merge high-quality paired reads, and clonotypes were defined as unique nucleotide sequences. MiTCR v1.1 was used to align clonotypes to the IMGT TRBV, TRBD and TRBJ reference segments. The analysis was restricted to V-J combinations with a frequency above 0.0001, which together covered 99% to 99.2% of the repertoires. A TCS score was defined as the ratio of F50 (clonal expansion) to E x V (chaos), with BLOSUM62-based TCRdist applied between CDR3 peptides within each V-J. Welch's t-statistics and random forest reduced 500 to 550 V-J features to 10 to 15, which were used in a naive Bayes classifier (R e1071). TCRdb trimmed the raw reads at Q25, called clones with MiXCR and kept productive beta chains. Each record represents a unique CDR3 protein, reported with the most common genes and DNA among its rows. These V and J calls rely on TCRdb rather than the paper's analysis. Across this sample there are roughly 260,000 distinct CDR3 sequences, with 13% to 15% seen only once. The top ten constitute less than 15% of the sample.

The record originates from a study of T cells in Graves' hyperthyroidism and ophthalmopathy (dated by TCRdb to about 2019). Describing the broader study: Peripheral blood was sampled at the time of initial diagnosis, prior to any treatment. To identify distinguishing TCR V-J signatures, a discovery cohort of some 100 patients was used, comprising some 43 with Graves' ophthalmopathy and 57 with stable Graves' hyperthyroidism. Prospective prediction of ophthalmopathy was tested in an independent validation cohort consisting of under 20 hyperthyroidism patients and over 15 patients who later progressed to ophthalmopathy. The 85 to 100 discovery patients were randomly split 7:3 into training and test sets. In several Graves' hyperthyroidism patients, the study also compared T-cell repertoires from thyroid tissue with T-cell repertoires from blood. Following sampling, methimazole starting at 30 mg daily was given to hyperthyroidism patients, and high-dose intravenous methylprednisolone was given to ophthalmopathy patients. TCR Vbeta CDR3 sequencing of fewer than 150 peripheral blood samples (roughly 43 ophthalmopathy, over 70 hyperthyroidism and roughly 17 progressor patients) is reported in the paper. Findings and caveats that apply to the study as a whole: Most expanded thyroid clonotypes (frequency above 0.001) were also detected in blood, a finding suggesting that blood repertoires may reflect thyroid immune responses. Sample size was not statistically predetermined, and investigators were not blinded to group allocation. A model built on a 13 V-J signature distinguished ophthalmopathy from stable hyperthyroidism, reaching approximately 89% sensitivity and around 81% specificity in cross-validation and 80%/75% in testing. In validation, the model predicted progression to ophthalmopathy a median of approximately 6.3 months before onset, with roughly 70% sensitivity and around 76% specificity.

The hyperthyroidism patients were between 18 and 65 years old and newly diagnosed, with a disease duration of less than 2 months. The study excluded patients with uncontrolled infections, other autoimmune diseases, pregnancy or lactation. Diagnoses relied on clinical symptoms, serum thyroxine and TRAb, thyroid ultrasound and orbital computed tomography. For progressor patients, blood was drawn at the first diagnosis of hyperthyroidism, before any ophthalmopathy symptoms had appeared. PBMCs were isolated from about 10 ml of fresh peripheral blood by Ficoll-Paque density gradient centrifugation. Progressor patients were initially diagnosed with Graves' hyperthyroidism and developed ophthalmopathy during follow-up. Total RNA was extracted using Trizol reagent, and RNA quality was assessed on an Agilent 2100 Bioanalyzer. Clipping removes 3 bases from V and 6 bases from J, with 15 as the unmatched junction base count. Sequences LNHNV (CDR1) and YYDKDF (CDR2) are obtained from the germline V gene (reference sequence). The CDR3 covers 18 residues, taking in both the cysteine and the phenylalanine. The only DNA kept is the CDR3, 54 bases in frame from the first base.

The receptor was isolated from a middle-aged woman with Graves' hyperthyroidism that later progressed to Graves' ophthalmopathy. The chain employs TRBV15 and TRBJ2-3; 10 bases in between match TRBD2. The sample comprised blood. The sequence in DNA is TGTGCCACCAGCAGGACTAAGACTAGCGGGTACTCTGACGATACGCAGTATTTT. Its protein is CATSRTKTSGYSDDTQYF.